Below are 24 T cell receptor beta chains sequenced from a single sample in a study of blood T cell repertoires in COVID-19. Repertoires were generated with immunoSEQ multiplex PCR, while TCRdb's copy carries only in-frame clones and drops some. Seen here are some 360,000 clones, approximately 89% observed once, and the top ten hold roughly 3.9%. Sequencing input: peripheral blood. The receptors come from a woman in her sixties with COVID-19, enrolled during active disease.

The V and J genes are TRBV5-1 and TRBJ2-2; 9 bases fit TRBD2. V trimming: 3 bases; J trimming: 1 base; junction bases outside the gene matches: 4. Germline CDR1 is SGHRS and CDR2 is YFSETQ. This CDR3 region has 16 residues. The CDR3 DNA reads TGCGCCAGCAGCTCGCCTAGCGGGGTGAACACCGGGGAGCTGTTTTTT. It translates to CASSSPSGVNTGELFF.

The V call is TRBV14, the J call TRBJ2-1, with TRBD1 identical over 7 bases. The germline CDR1 and CDR2 sequences are SGHDN and FVKESK. The CDR3 is 15 residues long. Trimming took 4 bases from V and 2 from J; bases not matched to a gene: 5. CDR3 bases: TGTGCCAGCAGCCCAAGGGGACAGCCCTACAATGAGCAGTTCTTC. Translated: CASSPRGQPYNEQFF.

The chain has TRBV10-3 and TRBJ2-3, with TRBD1 matching 8 bases. This CDR3 is 13 amino acids long. CDR1 is ENHRY, CDR2 SYGVKD, per germline. Trimming removed 8 bases from V and 1 base from J; junction bases left unmatched: 2. The DNA of the CDR3 is TGTGCCATCGGGGGACAGGGCACAGATACGCAGTATTTT. Translation: CAIGGQGTDTQYF.

The genes are TRBV18 and TRBJ1-3, with 7 nucleotides matching TRBD1. Germline loops: CDR1 KGHSH, CDR2 LQKENI. This CDR3 has 16 residues. Losses at the gene ends were 1 base for V and 0 bases for J; bases not matched to a gene: 3. This chain's CDR3 is CASSPRQGNSGNTIYF. The CDR3 nucleotides read TGTGCCAGCTCACCACGACAGGGCAACTCTGGAAACACCATATATTTT. Based on the CDR3 plus reference TRBV18 and TRBJ1-3, the full variable domain is NAGVMQNPRHLVRRRGQEARLRCSPMKGHSHVYWYRQLPEEGLKFMVYLQKENIIDESGMPKERFSAEFPKEGPSILRIQQVVRGDSAAYFCASSPRQGNSGNTIYFGEGSWLTVV.

The rearrangement joins TRBV6-5 to TRBJ1-5; D might be TRBD1 (6 bases). Germline-derived CDR1 and CDR2 are MNHEY and SVGAGI. V lost 0 bases and J 8 bases, leaving 11 bases between the germline ends. The CDR3 runs to 14 residues. The CDR3 bases are TGTGCCAGCAGTTACTCTAGGGGGAGCGAGCCCCAGCATTTT. It codes for CASSYSRGSEPQHF.

J is TRBJ2-2 and V is TRBV7-9; D uncertain. From germline, CDR1 is SEHNR and CDR2 FQNEAQ (reference sequence). The CDR3 is 13 amino acids. The V end was cut by 5 bases, the J end by 8 bases, with 12 bases between. CDR3 DNA: TGTGCCAGCAGCCTAACGGGTGTGGGGGAGCTGTTTTTT. Its translation: CASSLTGVGELFF.

The V gene is TRBV6-5, the J gene TRBJ2-1; 8 bases line up with TRBD1. This CDR3 has 13 residues. The V segment lost 2 bases and the J segment 7 bases; nucleotides outside the gene matches: 1. Germline V lookup: CDR1 MNHEY, CDR2 SVGAGI. The CDR3 reads CASSYRQGNEQFF. The CDR3 nucleotides are TGTGCCAGCAGTTACCGACAGGGGAATGAGCAGTTCTTC.

This chain joins TRBV2 and TRBJ1-1; D is possibly TRBD1 (6 bases). The V end was cut by 6 bases, the J end by 6 bases, with 17 bases between. CDR3 length: 14 residues. Germline V gene data show CDR1 as SNHLY and CDR2 as FYNNEI. The CDR3 DNA is TGTGCCAGCAGGACAGGTTGGTCGGGCGCTGAAGCTTTCTTT. It specifies CASRTGWSGAEAFF.

The gene calls are TRBV11-2 and TRBJ2-5; 9 bases line up with TRBD2. Trimming removed 6 bases from V and 1 base from J; junction bases left unmatched: 9. The CDR3 covers 16 residues. Germline V gene lookup returns CDR1 SGHAT and CDR2 FQNNGV. CDR3 DNA: TGTGCCAGCAGTTCGGGTAGCGGGGGCGGCCAAGAGACCCAGTACTTC. This translates into CASSSGSGGGQETQYF. The full variable domain, in which reference TRBV11-2 and TRBJ2-5 provide the parts outside the CDR3, is EAGVAQSPRYKIIEKRQSVAFWCNPISGHATLYWYQQILGQGPKLLIQFQNNGVVDDSQLPKDRFSAERLKGVDSTLKIQPAKLEDSAVYLCASSSGSGGGQETQYFGPGTRLLVL.

The chain is built from TRBV6-6 and TRBJ1-1; 8 bases map to TRBD1. Trimming took 2 bases from V and 1 from J; bases not matched to a gene: 6. This CDR3 comprises 16 residues. Germline loops: CDR1 MNHNY, CDR2 SVGAGI (reference sequence). The CDR3 loop is CASSYAPGTGNTEAFF. DNA of the CDR3: TGTGCCAGCAGTTACGCCCCCGGGACAGGGAACACTGAAGCTTTCTTT.

The chain joins TRBV5-1 to TRBJ1-5; a weak D match, TRBD1 (5 bases). The germline gives CDR1 SGHRS, CDR2 YFSETQ. The length of the CDR3 is 15 residues. The V end was cut by 0 bases, the J end by 4 bases, with 11 bases between. The CDR3 region has the DNA TGCGCCAGCAGCTTGGAGGCAGGGAATAATCAGCCCCAGCATTTT. Amino acid sequence: CASSLEAGNNQPQHF.

The rearrangement joins TRBV30 to TRBJ1-6; D gene ambiguous. The CDR3 consists of 15 residues. Germline CDR1 reads GTSNPN; CDR2 reads SVGIG (reference sequence). The V gene lost 0 bases and the J gene lost 2 bases, with 8 bases spanning the gap. CDR3 region: CAWSVVAAYNSPLHF. For the CDR3, the DNA is TGTGCCTGGAGTGTGGTGGCAGCCTATAATTCACCCCTCCACTTT.

The chain joins TRBV6-5 to TRBJ2-7, with 7 bases lining up with TRBD1. CDR1 MNHEY and CDR2 SVGAGI come from the germline V gene. The CDR3 totals 15 residues. Trimming at V came to 0 bases and at J to 4 bases, leaving 6 bases not matched to a gene. As DNA, the CDR3 is TGTGCCAGCAGTTACTCAATGACAGGGTGGTACGAGCAGTACTTC. It specifies CASSYSMTGWYEQYF.

In its sample, this clone was seen a few times. The chain carries TRBV14 and TRBJ1-1; D not certain. Deletions cut 0 bases from V and 6 bases from J, with 8 bases between. Germline V gene lookup returns CDR1 SGHDN and CDR2 FVKESK. The CDR3 consists of 13 residues. The CDR3 DNA reads as TGTGCCAGCAGCCAAGAACGACTTTCTGAAGCTTTCTTT. This encodes CASSQERLSEAFF.

This clone was seen only once. This chain links TRBV5-1 with TRBJ1-1; D is unclear. Germline assignment: CDR1 SGHRS and CDR2 YFSETQ. V dropped 0 bases and J dropped 8 bases, with 11 bases sitting between them. The CDR3 is 13 amino acids. The CDR3 protein is CASSLEAGLEAFF. CDR3 nucleotides: TGCGCCAGCAGCTTGGAGGCGGGGTTAGAAGCTTTCTTT.

Only one count was recorded for this clone. This chain uses TRBV24-1 with TRBJ2-2; D may be TRBD1 (6 bases). The CDR3 extends over 13 amino acids. Germline V gives CDR1 KGHDR, CDR2 SFDVKD. V lost 6 bases and J 6 bases, leaving 10 bases between the germline ends. Written as DNA, the CDR3 is TGTGCCACCAGTCGATCAGGGGCCGGGGAGCTGTTTTTT. Translating gives CATSRSGAGELFF.

The V call is TRBV29-1, the J call TRBJ1-1, with D unclear. Trimming cost V 3 bases and J 2 bases, with 10 bases left between them. Germline assignment: CDR1 SQVTM and CDR2 ANQGSEA. The CDR3 is 13 amino acids. The CDR3 sequence: CSVERAVNTEAFF. CDR3 coding DNA: TGCAGCGTTGAGAGGGCGGTTAACACTGAAGCTTTCTTT. The full variable domain, with the rest looked up from reference TRBV29-1 and TRBJ1-1, is SAVISQKPSRDICQRGTSLTIQCQVDSQVTMMFWYRQQPGQSLTLIATANQGSEATYESGFVIDKFPISRPNLTFSTLTVSNMSPEDSSIYLCSVERAVNTEAFFGQGTRLTVV.

The chain has TRBV7-9 and TRBJ1-2; perhaps TRBD1 as D (5 bases). The CDR3 is made up of 13 amino acids. V was cut by 5 bases and J by 7 bases, with 14 bases left in between. Germline assignment: CDR1 SEHNR and CDR2 FQNEAQ (reference sequence). CDR3 in amino acids: CASSPGNSRGYTF. Here the CDR3 DNA reads TGTGCCAGCAGCCCAGGGAATTCGCGTGGCTACACCTTC.

Regarding this clone: Other DNA variants within this sample encode the same CDR3. The rearrangement uses TRBV28 and TRBJ1-4; 8 positions agree with TRBD1. This CDR3 is built from 14 residues. Germline V gene sequence: CDR1 MDHEN, CDR2 SYDVKM. After removal of 4 bases from V and 3 bases from J, the junction contained 1 base not matched to a gene. The CDR3 DNA reads TGTGCCAGCAGTTCGACAGGGGCTAATGAAAAACTGTTTTTT. Translating it yields CASSSTGANEKLFF.

This CDR3 reads CASRRGIERGTGYTF. The CDR3 DNA sequence: TGTGCCAGCAGACGAGGGATTGAGCGGGGAACTGGCTACACCTTC. The gene calls are TRBV6-6 and TRBJ1-2; D is undetermined. V was shortened by 6 bases and J by 7 bases, with 21 bases between the two germline ends. Germline V gene lookup returns CDR1 MNHNY and CDR2 SVGAGI (reference sequence). The CDR3 is 15 amino acids.

The rearrangement joins TRBV18 to TRBJ2-1; the D gene is possibly TRBD2 (5 bases). Trimming took off 3 bases at V and 10 bases at J, with 13 bases between the two ends. This CDR3 is built from 13 residues. CDR1 is KGHSH and CDR2 is LQKENI in the germline V gene. CDR3 in amino acids: CASSPRTRGEQFF. CDR3 sequence (DNA): TGTGCCAGCTCACCTAGAACGCGAGGGGAGCAGTTCTTC.

V gene TRBV4-1 combines with J gene TRBJ1-4; possible D gene TRBD1, 6 bases. Looked up from germline, CDR1 is MGHRA and CDR2 is YSYEKL. The germline V and J ends were trimmed by 0 bases and 7 bases, with 12 bases remaining between them. The CDR3 consists of 15 residues. Here the CDR3 reads CASSQDRGRSEKLFF. CDR3 in DNA: TGCGCCAGCAGCCAAGACAGGGGAAGGAGTGAAAAACTGTTTTTT.

V and J are TRBV6-5 and TRBJ2-5, with 8 bases fitting TRBD2. The V and J ends lost 3 bases and 5 bases, in that order; junction bases with no gene match: 8. CDR1 and CDR2 from the germline V gene are MNHEY and SVGAGI. The CDR3 has 15 amino acids. The CDR3 loop is CASSYGGGPWETQYF. CDR3 DNA sequence: TGTGCCAGCAGTTATGGCGGGGGGCCTTGGGAGACCCAGTACTTC.

The genes are TRBV7-6 and TRBJ1-3; D uncertain. Trimming removed 1 base from V and 2 bases from J, with 9 bases in between. Looked up from germline, CDR1 is SGHVS and CDR2 is FNYEAQ. This CDR3 comprises 15 residues. The CDR3 region is CASSLGRPAGNTIYF. Written as DNA, the CDR3 is TGTGCCAGCAGCTTAGGCAGGCCAGCTGGAAACACCATATATTTT.